The TCR beta chain described here comes from a study of T cell repertoires in cytomegalovirus infection. As for the study in general: CMV epitopes that were recently identified and HLA-C-restricted were used alongside well-studied HLA-B-restricted ones. Public signatures in TCR beta pointed to CMV infection and matching HLA type.

Note on this clonotype: The antigen is unknown.

Each CDR3 protein is one row after TCRdb ran MiXCR on the reads. The data hold fewer than 1,000,000 distinct CDR3 sequences, with more than 25% observed a single time. This CDR3 spans 15 amino acids. The V end lost 1 base, the J end lost 3 bases, and 12 bases lay between the germline ends. CDR1 and CDR2 (germline): MRHNA, SNTAGT. The source of this sequence is a human donor in good health (CMV status not recorded). Some clones in this sample may be carry-over from other donors' samples. Material: cultured CD8+ T cells from PBMCs, obtained from culture after CMV antigen stimulation. This rearrangement joins TRBV6-4 to TRBJ1-2, with D hard to call. The CDR3 reads CASSDWPGSDYGYTF. CDR3 DNA: TGTGCCAGCAGTGACTGGCCAGGCTCCGACTATGGCTACACCTTC.